This entry features one TCR beta chain sequence. V lost 4 bases and J lost 7, with 7 bases in between. The CDR3 has 12 residues. Germline assignment: CDR1 MNHNY and CDR2 SVGAGI (reference sequence). TCRdb keeps only in-frame clones here, not all; method: immunoSEQ multiplex PCR. The sample lists about 270,000 clones; about 86% were seen once. The data originate from a study of blood T cell repertoires in COVID-19. Study-wide context: From T cells, B-cell-depleted T cells, or PBMCs came the material, which was cDNA or gDNA.

This chain links TRBV6-6 with TRBJ1-4; D is undetermined. Sample: peripheral blood. This sequence originates from a woman aged 55-69 years with active or convalescent COVID-19. CDR3 amino acids: CASSSNIEKLFF. CDR3 nucleotide sequence: TGTGCCAGCAGTTCCAACATTGAAAAACTGTTTTTT.